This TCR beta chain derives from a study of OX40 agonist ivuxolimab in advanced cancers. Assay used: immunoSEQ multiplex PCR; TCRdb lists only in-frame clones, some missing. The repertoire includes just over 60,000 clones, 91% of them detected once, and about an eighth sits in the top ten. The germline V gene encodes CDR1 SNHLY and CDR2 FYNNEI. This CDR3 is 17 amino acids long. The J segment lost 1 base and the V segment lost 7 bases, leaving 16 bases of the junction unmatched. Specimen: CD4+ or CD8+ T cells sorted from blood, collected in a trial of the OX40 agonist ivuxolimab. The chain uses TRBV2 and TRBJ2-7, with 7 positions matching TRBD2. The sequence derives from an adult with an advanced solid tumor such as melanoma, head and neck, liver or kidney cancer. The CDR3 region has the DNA TGTGCCAGCAAAGAAAGCAATAGCGGGCAAGTTTCCTACGAGCAGTACTTC. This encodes CASKESNSGQVSYEQYF.